This entry lists 20 T cell receptor beta chains sequenced from one sample in a study of post-analysis software for immune sequencing data. Regarding the study as a whole: Roughly five TRBV segments were more frequent in patients than controls; TRBV5-6, TRBV5-1 and TRBV20-1 belonged to this group.

The antigens these receptors bind are not known. Unique molecular identifiers were present in the TCR beta cDNA libraries. From the PCR reads, TCRdb called clonotypes with MiXCR, one entry per CDR3 protein. The table lists just over 250,000 distinct CDR3 sequences, 30% to 45% of them singletons. The sample taken for sequencing was blood. The source of these receptors is a girl aged 10 to 17 with multiple sclerosis.

The chain combines TRBV9 with TRBJ2-1; D perhaps matches TRBD2 (5 bases). Trimming took off 0 bases at V and 9 bases at J, with 19 bases between the two ends. The CDR3 consists of 16 residues. Germline V gene lookup returns CDR1 SGDLS and CDR2 YYNGEE. Here the CDR3 DNA reads TGTGCCAGCAGCGTAGAGTCGGCTAGCCTAGGCGGTGAGCAGTTCTTC. Its translation: CASSVESASLGGEQFF.

This chain uses TRBV2 with TRBJ1-6; D unresolved. With 7 bases removed from V and 7 bases from J, the gap between germline ends came to 8 bases. The CDR3 sequence is 12 residues long. Germline CDR1 reads SNHLY; CDR2 reads FYNNEI. The CDR3 loop reads CASIDGNSPLHF. CDR3 sequence (DNA): TGTGCCAGCATAGACGGGAATTCACCCCTCCACTTT.

The V gene is TRBV5-4, the J gene TRBJ2-1; 11 bases fit TRBD2. The V gene end was trimmed by 4 bases and the J gene end by 10 bases; junction bases not matched to a gene: 10. The CDR3 loop spans 15 amino acids. Per the germline V gene, CDR1 is SGHNT and CDR2 is YYREEE (reference sequence). Written as DNA, the CDR3 is TGTGCCAGCAGCCGCGGGACTAGCGGATTCTACGAGCAGTTCTTC. It translates to CASSRGTSGFYEQFF.

This clonotype has more than one count but fewer than ten. The chain has TRBV20-1 and TRBJ1-1, with a tentative D call TRBD1 (5 bases). The germline V and J ends were trimmed by 0 bases and 5 bases, with 7 bases remaining between them. This CDR3 has 12 residues. CDR1 is DFQATT and CDR2 is SNEGSKA in the germline V gene (reference sequence). CDR3 bases: TGCAGTGCTAGAGATGGGGGGACTGAAGCTTTCTTT. It translates to CSARDGGTEAFF.

This clonotype showed up many times. This sequence joins TRBV12-3 or TRBV12-4 and TRBJ1-1, with TRBD1 as a possible D gene (5 bases). The CDR3 runs 14 residues. V lost 3 bases, J lost 8 bases, and 16 bases lay in between. CDR3 residues: CASSFLQGASEAFF. CDR3 DNA: TGTGCCAGCAGTTTTCTCCAGGGAGCTTCAGAAGCTTTCTTT.

Remarks on this clonotype: Being one base from a much bigger clone, this may be a read error. J is TRBJ2-5 and V is TRBV15; no definite D call. This CDR3 region has 12 residues. Germline values: CDR1 LNHNV, CDR2 YYDKDF (reference sequence). V gave up 8 bases and J gave up 5 bases, with 12 bases separating them. CDR3 loop: CATGGSSETQYF. CDR3 nucleotide sequence: TGTGCCACCGGCGGTAGCAGCGAGACCCAGTACTTC.

The chain is built from TRBV7-2 and TRBJ2-5; D remains unclear. V was cut by 2 bases and J by 11 bases, with 18 bases left in between. Germline V CDR1 and CDR2: SGHTA, FQGNSA. The CDR3 is made up of 14 amino acids. CDR3 protein: CASSLILDSYGQYF. CDR3 sequence (DNA): TGTGCCAGCAGCTTAATCCTTGACTCCTACGGGCAGTACTTC.

As for this clonotype: Possible read error: a much larger clone is one base away. The V and J genes are TRBV29-1 and TRBJ2-3, with D maybe TRBD2 (5 bases). This CDR3 has 12 amino acids. Germline V gene lookup returns CDR1 SQVTM and CDR2 ANQGSEA. The CDR3 spells CSVQNHGDMQYF. The CDR3 DNA reads TGCAGCGTTCAAAATCACGGGGATATGCAGTATTTT.

This clonotype was counted many times. The chain is built from TRBV29-1 and TRBJ2-1; 8 bases map to TRBD2. Germline values: CDR1 SQVTM, CDR2 ANQGSEA. J gave up 8 bases and V 6 bases, and 12 bases lay outside the gene matches. This CDR3 spans 14 amino acids. CDR3 nucleotides: TGCAGCGTGGCCCCTGGCGGGAGGATCGATGAGCAGTTCTTC. Translated: CSVAPGGRIDEQFF.

The chain recombines TRBV7-2 with TRBJ2-5, with D perhaps matching TRBD2 (6 bases). The assigned J gene may be wrong: the sequence end matches TRBJ2-7 better. CDR3 length: 13 residues. Germline CDR1 and CDR2: SGHTA and FQGNSA. As DNA, the CDR3 is TGTGCCAGCAGCTTAGGACTAGTTTCCGAGCAGTACTTC. Translation: CASSLGLVSEQYF.

The genes are TRBV10-3 and TRBJ2-3, with unresolved D. Trimming removed 3 bases from V and 0 bases from J, with 7 bases in between. This CDR3 has 14 amino acids. Germline V gene lookup returns CDR1 ENHRY and CDR2 SYGVKD. Here the CDR3 DNA reads TGTGCCATCAGTGACCTCTCTAGCACAGATACGCAGTATTTT. This codes for CAISDLSSTDTQYF.

This clonotype occurred a few times. The V gene is TRBV7-2, the J gene TRBJ1-1; no clear D gene. V shed 2 bases and J shed 6 bases, with 16 bases lying between them. Germline CDR1 is SGHTA and CDR2 is FQGNSA. This CDR3 comprises 15 residues. The CDR3 here is CASSLTRDRFAEAFF. CDR3 DNA sequence: TGTGCCAGCAGCTTAACCCGAGACCGCTTCGCTGAAGCTTTCTTT.

The genes are TRBV7-8 and TRBJ2-7, with TRBD1 identical over 10 bases. The trim removed 5 bases at V and 3 bases at J, leaving 16 bases unmatched. Germline values: CDR1 SGHVS, CDR2 FQNEAQ. The CDR3 totals 18 residues. In DNA form, the CDR3 reads TGTGCCAGCAGCGGCCGGGACAGGGGACCTTTCAGCAACTACGAGCAGTACTTC. Its protein product is CASSGRDRGPFSNYEQYF.

This clonotype has at least ten counts. V and J are TRBV15 and TRBJ2-1, with D tentatively TRBD1 (5 bases). This CDR3 comprises 15 residues. V lost 0 bases, J lost 6 bases, and 12 bases lay in between. Germline V gene lookup returns CDR1 LNHNV and CDR2 YYDKDF (reference sequence). The CDR3 protein is CATSRDPGQGNEQFF. The DNA for the CDR3 is TGTGCCACCAGCAGAGATCCTGGCCAGGGCAATGAGCAGTTCTTC.

This rearrangement joins TRBV14 to TRBJ1-2; D not resolved. The CDR3 totals 14 residues. V was trimmed by 4 bases and J by 3 bases, leaving 12 bases between them. Germline V gene data show CDR1 as SGHDN and CDR2 as FVKESK. The CDR3 region is CASSPTSGYYGYTF. In nucleotides, the CDR3 is TGTGCCAGCAGCCCCACCTCCGGGTACTATGGCTACACCTTC. The complete variable domain, with remaining parts taken from reference TRBV14 and TRBJ1-2, reads EAGVTQFPSHSVIEKGQTVTLRCDPISGHDNLYWYRRVMGKEIKFLLHFVKESKQDESGMPNNRFLAERTGGTYSTLKVQPAELEDSGVYFCASSPTSGYYGYTFGSGTRLTVV.

The table lists this clonotype with a count of one. Possible read error: a much larger clone is one base away. This chain connects TRBV7-2 to TRBJ2-6; D gene ambiguous. Germline V gene lookup returns CDR1 SGHTA and CDR2 FQGNSA. This CDR3 contains 15 residues. CDR3 residues: CASNLMASGANVLTF. DNA for the CDR3: TGTGCCAGCAACTTAATGGCTTCTGGGGCCAACGTCCTGACTTTC.

The chain has TRBV20-1 and TRBJ2-7; D ambiguous. The V gene lost 0 bases and the J gene lost 2 bases, with 14 bases spanning the gap. This CDR3 is built from 15 residues. Germline V gene data show CDR1 as DFQATT and CDR2 as SNEGSKA (reference sequence). CDR3 in DNA: TGCAGTGCTAGAGAAGCTCCAGGAGAAGCCTACGAGCAGTACTTC. Amino acids: CSAREAPGEAYEQYF.

This rearrangement joins TRBV3-1 to TRBJ2-2, with D tentatively TRBD1 or TRBD2 (6 bases each). V lost 4 bases and J 6 bases, leaving 18 bases between the germline ends. The germline V gene has CDR1 LGHDT and CDR2 YNNKEL (reference sequence). The CDR3 contains 16 residues. This CDR3 is CASSPSPGAGAGELFF. DNA of the CDR3: TGTGCCAGCAGCCCCAGTCCGGGGGCCGGCGCCGGGGAGCTGTTTTTT. Combining the CDR3 with reference TRBV3-1 and TRBJ2-2 gives the whole variable domain DTAVSQTPKYLVTQMGNDKSIKCEQNLGHDTMYWYKQDSKKFLKIMFSYNNKELIINETVPNRFSPKSPDKAHLNLHINSLELGDSAVYFCASSPSPGAGAGELFFGEGSRLTVL.

Remarks on this clonotype: A clone one base away is much larger, so this may be a read error. The V gene is TRBV6-1, the J gene TRBJ2-7, with D unresolved. Trimming cost V 5 bases and J 2 bases, with 19 bases left between them. Germline CDR1 MNHNS, CDR2 SASEGT. The CDR3 is 16 amino acids. The CDR3 DNA is TGTGCCAGCAGTTTTTTTCCCCCCACAGAAGCCTACGAGCAGTACTTC. Translated: CASSFFPPTEAYEQYF.

V is TRBV10-3 and J is TRBJ2-1, with 8 bases lining up with TRBD1. The CDR3 is 15 amino acids. V lost 6 bases to trimming and J lost 6 bases; unmatched junction nucleotides: 10. Germline V gene data show CDR1 as ENHRY and CDR2 as SYGVKD. The CDR3 nucleotides are TGTGCCATCAGGATCCCAGGGGGCGCCGGCAATGAGCAGTTCTTC. The encoded protein is CAIRIPGGAGNEQFF.